Following are 27 T cell receptor beta chains from one sample sequenced in a study of early T cells in non-severe SARS-CoV-2 infection (dated by TCRdb to about 2021). The library was made by 5' RACE. The instrument was a NextSeq 500. The public reads were quality trimmed at Q25 with fastp and then assembled into clones with MiXCR by TCRdb, keeping productive beta chains. Rows are combined by CDR3 protein, so each entry shows the most common genes and DNA. The sample table lists roughly 30,000 distinct CDR3 sequences, approximately 5.3% of them with a count of one. Approximately 5.8% of the sample goes to the ten largest clones. The sample taken for sequencing was whole blood. The receptors were sampled from an adult who was a healthcare worker with PCR-confirmed SARS-CoV-2 infection or an uninfected control (not recorded which).

This clonotype was seen at least ten times. The final CDR3 position lacks the conserved phenylalanine or tryptophan, pointing to a likely read error. J is TRBJ2-7 and V is TRBV20-1; no clear D gene. The V and J ends lost 5 bases and 0 bases respectively, with 14 bases between them. Germline V CDR1 and CDR2: DFQATT, SNEGSKA (reference sequence). CDR3 length equals 14 residues. For the CDR3, the DNA is TGCAGTGCTGTTCCAATCCTAAACTCCTACGAGCAGTACTCC. Translating gives CSAVPILNSYEQYS.

This clonotype was detected only a few times. V usage is TRBV6-1 and J usage is TRBJ2-7; weak D call: TRBD1 (6 bases). CDR1 is MNHNS, CDR2 SASEGT, per germline. The CDR3 extends over 15 amino acids. V gave up 4 bases and J gave up 2 bases, with 15 bases separating them. The CDR3 sequence: CASSAGPGQAYEQYF. The DNA for the CDR3 is TGTGCCAGCAGTGCAGGCCCGGGACAAGCCTACGAGCAGTACTTC.

This clonotype was recorded at least ten times. CDR3 sequence (DNA): TGTGCCACCAGTGCCCCTGGGGCAGTTTATCGTAATGAGCAGTTCTTC. It codes for CATSAPGAVYRNEQFF. The chain links TRBV24-1 to TRBJ2-1, with D maybe TRBD1 (5 bases). V gave up 5 bases and J gave up 7 bases, with 20 bases separating them. CDR3 size: 16 residues. Germline V gene data show CDR1 as KGHDR and CDR2 as SFDVKD.

This clonotype was detected only a few times. V and J are TRBV29-1 and TRBJ1-4, with TRBD1 matching over 7 bases. This CDR3 is built from 13 residues. V trimming: 5 bases; J trimming: 3 bases; junction bases outside the gene matches: 3. In germline, CDR1 is SQVTM, CDR2 ANQGSEA. CDR3 bases: TGCAGCGTTAAGACAGGGTCTAATGAAAAACTGTTTTTT. Its translation is CSVKTGSNEKLFF.

This clonotype was counted only a few times. The chain employs TRBV7-6 and TRBJ2-7; TRBD1 matches at 9 bases. The V and J ends lost 4 bases and 2 bases, in that order; junction bases with no gene match: 3. The CDR3 consists of 14 residues. The germline CDR1 and CDR2 sequences are SGHVS and FNYEAQ. This chain's CDR3 is CASSSQGAPYEQYF. In nucleotides, the CDR3 is TGTGCCAGCAGCTCACAGGGGGCCCCCTACGAGCAGTACTTC.

This clonotype was seen only a few times. One end of the junction does not line up with germline, which may come from a read error. The CDR3 bases are TGTGCCAGCAGCCCGGGTGTGATAGCGGGAGCCTTCGCTAATTTC. Amino acids: CASSPGVIAGAFANF. The chain has TRBV7-2 and TRBJ2-1, with 9 bases aligning to TRBD2. The V gene's germline CDR1 is SGHTA and CDR2 FQGNSA. This CDR3 has 15 residues.

The sample holds many counts of this clonotype. The chain couples TRBV18 to TRBJ1-1, with 8 bases identical to TRBD1. The CDR3 spans 13 residues. V shed 3 bases and J 7 bases; nucleotides not matched to a gene: 4. Germline V gene sequence: CDR1 KGHSH, CDR2 LQKENI. The CDR3 DNA is TGTGCCAGCTCACCGGGACAGGCCATTGAAGCTTTCTTT. Protein sequence: CASSPGQAIEAFF.

This clonotype was detected a few times. The chain is built from TRBV6-5 and TRBJ2-3; weak D call: TRBD2 (6 bases). V was cut by 7 bases and J by 1 base, with 12 bases left in between. Germline CDR1 reads MNHEY; CDR2 reads SVGAGI. The CDR3 has 14 amino acids. The CDR3 DNA reads TGTGCCAGCACGGGAGCTGAGGGCACAGATACGCAGTATTTT. This gives the protein CASTGAEGTDTQYF.

In its sample, this clonotype is medium-sized. V and J are TRBV10-3 and TRBJ2-7; 8 nucleotides align to TRBD1. This CDR3 spans 13 amino acids. Looked up from germline, CDR1 is ENHRY and CDR2 is SYGVKD. With V trimmed by 4 bases and J by 6 bases, 5 bases remained unmatched. The CDR3 sequence: CAISVQGEGEQYF. CDR3 nucleotides: TGTGCCATCAGTGTACAGGGGGAAGGCGAGCAGTACTTC.

This chain links TRBV28 with TRBJ2-2, with D tentatively TRBD1 or TRBD2 (5 bases each). Germline CDR1 MDHEN, CDR2 SYDVKM. With 6 bases removed from V and 6 bases from J, the gap between germline ends came to 20 bases. The CDR3 contains 16 residues. The CDR3 protein is CASRTLRGSTAGELFF. For the CDR3, the DNA is TGTGCCAGCAGAACCTTGAGGGGATCCACTGCCGGGGAGCTGTTTTTT. Combining the CDR3 with reference TRBV28 and TRBJ2-2 gives the whole variable domain DVKVTQSSRYLVKRTGEKVFLECVQDMDHENMFWYRQDPGLGLRLIYFSYDVKMKEKGDIPEGYSVSREKKERFSLILESASTNQTSMYLCASRTLRGSTAGELFFGEGSRLTVL.

This clonotype was seen a handful of times. This sequence joins TRBV12-3 or TRBV12-4 and TRBJ2-5, with D perhaps matching TRBD1 (6 bases). Trimming shortened V by 6 bases and J by 2 bases, and 19 bases separated the two germline ends. The CDR3 covers 16 residues. For the CDR3, the DNA is TGTGCCAGCAGCCTTTTTGTGGGTGGACAGCAAGAGACCCAGTACTTC. Its translation: CASSLFVGGQQETQYF.

This clonotype has just a few counts. This sequence may be a read error, since a much larger clone differs from it by one base. The chain carries TRBV6-4 and TRBJ2-3; possibly TRBD2 for D (5 bases). Germline V gene lookup returns CDR1 MRHNA and CDR2 SNTAGT. CDR3 length: 15 residues. This CDR3 is CAGSPGLTSTDTQYF. CDR3 DNA sequence: TGTGCCGGCAGTCCCGGACTCACTAGCACAGATACGCAGTATTTT.

The rearrangement joins TRBV11-2 to TRBJ2-7; D is unresolved. Per germline, CDR1 SGHAT and CDR2 FQNNGV. The CDR3 sequence is 11 residues long. With 3 bases removed from V and 4 bases from J, the gap between germline ends came to 4 bases. CDR3 protein: CASSFAYEQYF. In DNA form, the CDR3 reads TGTGCCAGCAGCTTTGCATACGAGCAGTACTTC.

The chain joins TRBV9 to TRBJ2-1, with 10 nucleotides matching TRBD2. The junction had 11 bases not matched to a gene; V was cut back by 3 bases and J by 8 bases. Per germline, CDR1 SGDLS and CDR2 YYNGEE. CDR3 length: 16 residues. The CDR3 coding sequence is TGTGCCAGCAGCGAGCCTAGCGGGAGCCCACTAGATGAGCAGTTCTTC. This encodes CASSEPSGSPLDEQFF.

This clonotype has at least ten counts. The CDR3 here is CASRGQEEAYEQYF. The CDR3 DNA reads as TGTGCCAGCAGGGGACAGGAAGAGGCCTACGAGCAGTACTTC. V usage is TRBV2 and J usage is TRBJ2-7; the match to TRBD1 covers 8 bases. The junction had 6 bases not matched to a gene; V was cut back by 6 bases and J by 2 bases. CDR1 is SNHLY, CDR2 FYNNEI, per germline. The CDR3 has 14 residues.

V is TRBV12-3 or TRBV12-4 and J is TRBJ2-5; D is ambiguous. This CDR3 region has 13 residues. Trimming removed 3 bases from V and 6 bases from J, with 11 bases in between. CDR3 in amino acids: CASSLLFEKTQYF. CDR3 bases: TGTGCCAGCAGTTTGTTGTTTGAAAAGACCCAGTACTTC.

This clonotype occurred many times. The chain couples TRBV3-2 to TRBJ2-3; TRBD2, the table's D call, lacks a check against the DNA. TRBV3-2 is a documented pseudogene. CDR3 size: 16 residues. The CDR3 bases are TGTGCCAGCAGCCACTTTAGCGGAACCGGTGCAGATACGCAGTATTTT. Its protein is CASSHFSGTGADTQYF.

This clonotype was observed a few times. The genes are TRBV28 and TRBJ2-5; no reliable D call. Deletions cut 5 bases from V and 4 bases from J, with 14 bases between. The CDR3 has 14 amino acids. In germline, CDR1 is MDHEN, CDR2 SYDVKM. The CDR3, as DNA: TGTGCCAGCAGTGAACACGAGTACCCAGAGACCCAGTACTTC. Its protein is CASSEHEYPETQYF. Combining the CDR3 with reference TRBV28 and TRBJ2-5 gives the whole variable domain DVKVTQSSRYLVKRTGEKVFLECVQDMDHENMFWYRQDPGLGLRLIYFSYDVKMKEKGDIPEGYSVSREKKERFSLILESASTNQTSMYLCASSEHEYPETQYFGPGTRLLVL.

This clonotype was picked up many times. The chain combines TRBV20-1 with TRBJ2-2; TRBD2 aligns across 7 bases. Germline V gene data show CDR1 as DFQATT and CDR2 as SNEGSKA (reference sequence). V was pared by 3 bases and J by 6 bases, with 13 bases of the junction left unmatched. CDR3 length: 16 amino acids. DNA of the CDR3: TGCAGTGCTAGCTCCTGGGCAGCGGGAAGGGCCGGGGAGCTGTTTTTT. Its translation is CSASSWAAGRAGELFF.

This clonotype was observed a handful of times. Its ends do not fully match the called genes, so a read error is possible. The V gene is TRBV10-2, the J gene TRBJ2-3, with 9 nucleotides matching TRBD2. Germline-derived CDR1 and CDR2 are WSHSY and SAAADI. The CDR3 is 13 amino acids. This CDR3 reads CASSESSTSGETF. In nucleotides, the CDR3 is TGCGCCAGCAGTGAGTCCTCGACTAGCGGTGAAACTTTT.

In its sample, this clonotype is medium-sized (0.01 to 0.1%). This chain links TRBV7-2 with TRBJ1-1, with D perhaps matching TRBD1 (5 bases). CDR1 and CDR2 (germline): SGHTA, FQGNSA. V lost 3 bases and J 1 base, leaving 21 bases between the germline ends. The CDR3 loop spans 18 amino acids. CDR3 loop: CASSLRFRDSLGNTEAFF. CDR3 DNA sequence: TGTGCCAGCAGCTTGCGGTTCCGGGACTCCCTTGGGAACACTGAAGCTTTCTTT.

The rearrangement joins TRBV6-1 to TRBJ2-3, with D maybe TRBD2 (5 bases). Germline CDR1 MNHNS, CDR2 SASEGT. The CDR3 sequence is 15 residues long. The ends were cut back, 4 bases at V and 1 base at J, with 12 bases in the middle. The CDR3 sequence is CASSGAGQRTDTQYF. In DNA, the CDR3 is TGTGCCAGCAGTGGGGCGGGTCAGCGCACAGATACGCAGTATTTT.

This clonotype was observed a few times. The chain carries TRBV3-1 and TRBJ2-5; D not certain. Looked up from germline, CDR1 is LGHDT and CDR2 is YNNKEL (reference sequence). The CDR3 covers 15 residues. V dropped 0 bases and J dropped 5 bases, with 13 bases sitting between them. CDR3 in DNA: TGTGCCAGCAGCCAAGACCCAGGACCGCGGGAGACCCAGTACTTC. This sequence encodes CASSQDPGPRETQYF.

This rearrangement joins TRBV10-3 to TRBJ1-2; 8 nucleotides match TRBD1. CDR1 is ENHRY, CDR2 SYGVKD, per germline. The CDR3 is 12 residues long. V was pared by 7 bases and J by 4 bases, with 2 bases of the junction left unmatched. CDR3 nucleotide sequence: TGTGCCATCACCCAGGGGGCCTATGGCTACACCTTC. Translation gives CAITQGAYGYTF.

This clonotype was observed at least ten times. The V call is TRBV29-1, the J call TRBJ2-7; possible D gene TRBD1, 6 bases. From germline, CDR1 is SQVTM and CDR2 ANQGSEA. The V and J ends lost 8 bases and 2 bases respectively, with 16 bases between them. There are 13 residues in the CDR3. This CDR3 reads CSPGQLPPYEQYF. The CDR3 coding sequence is TGCAGCCCAGGACAGTTGCCACCCTACGAGCAGTACTTC.

This clonotype showed up many times. The gene calls are TRBV7-2 and TRBJ2-2; D is undetermined. Germline V gene data show CDR1 as SGHTA and CDR2 as FQGNSA. Trimming left V 3 bases short and J 7 bases short, with 12 bases between. The length of the CDR3 is 14 residues. The CDR3 loop reads CASSFAWRNGELFF. The DNA for the CDR3 is TGTGCCAGCAGCTTTGCATGGCGGAACGGGGAGCTGTTTTTT.

This chain uses TRBV2 with TRBJ2-7, with TRBD1 matching over 12 bases. CDR3 length equals 14 residues. CDR1 SNHLY and CDR2 FYNNEI come from the germline V gene. Losses at the gene ends were 6 bases for V and 2 bases for J; bases not matched to a gene: 2. In DNA form, the CDR3 reads TGTGCCAGCAGGAGGGACAGGGGGCCCTACGAGCAGTACTTC. Translated: CASRRDRGPYEQYF.